This T cell receptor beta chain was found in a study of cytomegalovirus exposure and HLA in healthy donors. Turning to the study itself: Out of about 179 million T cells, an earlier analysis found some 120 million unique TCR beta sequences in total. The early release's HLA-typed donors yielded roughly 85 million unique TCRs.

On this clone itself: No antigen is known for it.

Findings and caveats of the study: The majority of CMV-associated TCR beta chains were reported as apparently HLA-restricted in a later analysis.

J gave up 10 bases and V 3 bases, and 14 bases lay outside the gene matches. The CDR3 is 15 residues long. Per the germline V gene, CDR1 is SQVTM and CDR2 is ANQGSEA. PCR amplification relied on 60 Vbeta primers (plus 13 Jbeta primers). TCRdb's copy holds only in-frame clones and misses some; the assay was immunoSEQ multiplex PCR. In the table there are 150,000 to 200,000 clones, 75% to 80% of which are singletons. This receptor was taken from a woman in her thirties or forties in good health and CMV-seronegative. V usage is TRBV29-1 and J usage is TRBJ1-4; TRBD1 matches 7 bases. The sample consisted of PBMCs. This chain's CDR3 is CSVEATGARGGKLFF. The DNA for the CDR3 is TGCAGCGTTGAGGCAACAGGGGCCCGGGGTGGAAAACTGTTTTTT.